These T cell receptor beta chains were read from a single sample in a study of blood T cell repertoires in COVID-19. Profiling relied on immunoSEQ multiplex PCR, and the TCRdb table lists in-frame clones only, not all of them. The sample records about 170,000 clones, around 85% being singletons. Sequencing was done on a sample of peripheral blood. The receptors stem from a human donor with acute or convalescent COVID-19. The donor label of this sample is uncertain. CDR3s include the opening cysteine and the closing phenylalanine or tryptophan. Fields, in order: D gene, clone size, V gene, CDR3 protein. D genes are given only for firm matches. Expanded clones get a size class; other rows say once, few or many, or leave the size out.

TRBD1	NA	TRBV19	CASRGRGHGYTF
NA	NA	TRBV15	CATSRDRGTSTDTQYF
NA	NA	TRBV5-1	CASSFSGTYSGNTIYF
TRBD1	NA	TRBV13	CASSLGQGTGFHEQYF
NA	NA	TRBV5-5	CASSSSQDSGANVLTF
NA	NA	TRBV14	CASSQGYYGYTF
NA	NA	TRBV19	CASSPGRSNTEAFF
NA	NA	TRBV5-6	CASRSLAGARYEQYF
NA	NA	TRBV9	CASSVGGGGPYTDTQYF
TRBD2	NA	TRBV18	CASSPPATPGSGGPTAYNEQFF
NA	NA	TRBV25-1	CASSDTGSPEAFF
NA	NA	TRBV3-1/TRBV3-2	CASSQWRGTEAFF
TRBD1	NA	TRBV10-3	CAISPGQDWAAYNSPLHF
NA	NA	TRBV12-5	CASGLGTDYEQYF
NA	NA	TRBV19	CASSIGTSSYNEQFF
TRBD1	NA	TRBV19	CASSIRGGQGIHEQYF
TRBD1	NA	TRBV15	CATSRTGQDGLYGYTF
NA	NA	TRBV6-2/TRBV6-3	CASSYSRYNSPLHF
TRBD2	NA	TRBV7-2	CASSQSRLAGGRGTDTQYF
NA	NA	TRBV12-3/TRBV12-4	CASSSSNYGYTF
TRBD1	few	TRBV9	CASSKGGPNQPQHF
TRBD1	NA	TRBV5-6	CASSLMGQGEEKLFF
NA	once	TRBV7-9	CASSFLRDNEKLFF
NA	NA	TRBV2	CASSPWLQGDQPQHF
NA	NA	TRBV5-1	CASSLGTLAEETQYF
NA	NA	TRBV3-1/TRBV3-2	CASSPGDSPLHF
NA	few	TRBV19	CASSQGLPPGVGELFF
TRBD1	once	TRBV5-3	CARSTPGQGCCGNTIYF
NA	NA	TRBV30	CAWSVNLRGEKLFF
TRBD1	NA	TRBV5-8	CASSTGQGRSYEQYF
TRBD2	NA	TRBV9	CASGLAGSSSYNEQFF
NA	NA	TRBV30	CAWGGSPLHF
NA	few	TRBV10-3	CATATGTTLETQYF
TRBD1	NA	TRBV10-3	CAISLTGTGDSPLHF
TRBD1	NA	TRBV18	CASSLSEGAGEYGYTF
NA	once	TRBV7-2	CASSTRTVAGQPQHF
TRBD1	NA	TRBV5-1	CASSIGQGSTDTQYF
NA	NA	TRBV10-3	CAISDRVGEAFF
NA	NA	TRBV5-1	CASSLVPAGSSYTF
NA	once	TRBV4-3	CASSRANTGELFF
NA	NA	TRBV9	CASSVGGEAITEAFF
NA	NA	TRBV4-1	CASSQGTQGHNEQFF
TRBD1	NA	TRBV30	CAWSSRQGYSGELFF
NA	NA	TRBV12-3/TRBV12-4	CASSLIRGTEAFF
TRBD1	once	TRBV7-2	CASSLERGPGANVLTF
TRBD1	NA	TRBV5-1	CASSPDLTGGNQPQHF
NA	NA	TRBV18	CASSQHPPQGRNEQFF
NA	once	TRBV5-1	CASSLRGHPTQGPGNTIYF
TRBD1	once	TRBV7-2	CASSLWGRTGSTFNYGYTF
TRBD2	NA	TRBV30	CAWGEGNTGELFF
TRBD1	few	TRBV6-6	CASSRDRGRSEQYF
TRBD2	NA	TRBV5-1	CASSLETSGVTGELFF
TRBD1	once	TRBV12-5	CASGQTGVMNTEAFF
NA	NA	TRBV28	CASSPPRGNSYEQYF
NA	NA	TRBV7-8	CASSPSGQPQHF
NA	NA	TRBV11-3	CASSLVGGAWRGAVNQPQHF
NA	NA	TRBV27	CASSLGGGVYEQYF
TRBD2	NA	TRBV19	CASTQRWSGGSTDTQYF